This section outlines one T cell receptor (beta chain) sequence together with its context. The record originates from a study of T cell changes during pregnancy in multiple sclerosis. Germline CDR1 is LNHDA and CDR2 is SQIVND (reference sequence). This CDR3 spans 13 amino acids. The V gene lost 3 bases and the J gene lost 4 bases, with 9 bases spanning the gap. Sequencing was performed with immunoSEQ multiplex PCR; in TCRdb, only in-frame clones are kept and a portion is missing. The top ten hold about 2.3% of the sample, which has tens of thousands of clones, around 96% seen once. The source material was CD8+ T cells from peripheral blood mononuclear cells, sampled after pregnancy. The chain employs TRBV19 and TRBJ1-2; D perhaps matches TRBD1 (5 bases). The clonotype comes from a female donor with multiple sclerosis, enrolled in a pregnancy study. The CDR3 coding sequence is TGTGCCAGTAGTATCTCACAGGTCTATGGCTACACCTTC. Its translation is CASSISQVYGYTF.